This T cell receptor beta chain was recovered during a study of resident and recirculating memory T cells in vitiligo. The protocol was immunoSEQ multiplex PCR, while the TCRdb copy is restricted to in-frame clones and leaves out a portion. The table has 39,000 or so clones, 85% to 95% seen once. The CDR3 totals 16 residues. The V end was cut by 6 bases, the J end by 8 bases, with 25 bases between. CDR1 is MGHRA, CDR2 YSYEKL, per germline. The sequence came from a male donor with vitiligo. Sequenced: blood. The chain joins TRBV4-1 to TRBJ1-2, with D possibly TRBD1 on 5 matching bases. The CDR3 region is CASSGGGTGPIGGYTF. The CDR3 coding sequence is TGCGCCAGCAGTGGGGGGGGGACGGGGCCCATCGGGGGCTACACCTTC.